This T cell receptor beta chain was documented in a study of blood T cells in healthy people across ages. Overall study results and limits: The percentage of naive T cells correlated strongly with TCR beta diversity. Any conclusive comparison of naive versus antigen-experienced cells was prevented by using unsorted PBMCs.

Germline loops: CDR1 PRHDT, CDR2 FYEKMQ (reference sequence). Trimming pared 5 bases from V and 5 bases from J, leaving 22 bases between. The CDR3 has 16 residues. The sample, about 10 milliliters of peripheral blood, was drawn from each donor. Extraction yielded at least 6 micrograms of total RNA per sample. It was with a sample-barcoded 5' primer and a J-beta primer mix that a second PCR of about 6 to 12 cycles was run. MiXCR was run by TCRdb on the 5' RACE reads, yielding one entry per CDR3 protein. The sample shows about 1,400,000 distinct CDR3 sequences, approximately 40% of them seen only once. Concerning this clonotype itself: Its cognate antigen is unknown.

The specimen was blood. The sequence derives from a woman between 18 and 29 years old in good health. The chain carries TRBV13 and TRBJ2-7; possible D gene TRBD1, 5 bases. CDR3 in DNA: TGTGCCAGCAGCGATAAAGTTAATGGGGCGTCCCACGAGCAGTACTTC. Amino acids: CASSDKVNGASHEQYF.